This is a list of T cell receptor beta chains from one sample in a study of blood T cell repertoires in COVID-19. TCRdb's copy holds only in-frame clones and misses some; the assay was immunoSEQ multiplex PCR. The sample consists of about 14,000 clones, about 87% of them appearing once. Sequencing was performed on peripheral blood. Receptor source: a human donor in a cohort sampled during active COVID-19. Both conserved end residues are part of each CDR3. The D gene is left open where the match is weak. Clone size is shown for a subset of rows, as once, few, many or a class of expanded clone.

D gene	V gene	clone size	J gene	CDR3 DNA	CDR3 protein
-	TRBV15	-	TRBJ1-5	TGTGCCACCGAAGCCGGGGGACAGCCCCAGCATTTT	CATEAGGQPQHF
TRBD2	TRBV10-3	-	TRBJ2-3	TGTGCCATCAGTGATTCCGGGACTAGCGCAGATACGCAGTATTTT	CAISDSGTSADTQYF
-	TRBV24-1	-	TRBJ2-2	TGTGCCACCAGTGATCCGCGGATGAGGGCCGGGGAGCTGTTTTTT	CATSDPRMRAGELFF
TRBD1	TRBV7-9	-	TRBJ1-1	TGTGCCAGCAGCCCATCAGGGGGCACTGAAGCTTTCTTT	CASSPSGGTEAFF
-	TRBV29-1	-	TRBJ1-5	TGCAGCGTTGAAGGTCAGGAAGGTAGCAATCAGCCCCAGCATTTT	CSVEGQEGSNQPQHF
TRBD1	TRBV28	-	TRBJ1-5	TGTGCCAGCGGACAGGGCGGTCAGCCCCAGCATTTT	CASGQGGQPQHF
TRBD1	TRBV2	once	TRBJ2-6	TGTGCCAGCAACGCCGACAGGGCTGGGGCCAACGTCCTGACTTTC	CASNADRAGANVLTF
-	TRBV7-9	-	TRBJ1-1	TGTGCCAGCAGCTCGGTGGCCAACCGAGGAGCTTTCTTT	CASSSVANRGAFF
TRBD1	TRBV11-3	-	TRBJ2-1	TGTGCCAGCAGCTTAGGGAGGGACAGGTTGCAGTTCTTC	CASSLGRDRLQFF
TRBD2	TRBV18	-	TRBJ2-3	TGTGCCAGCTCAGTTGTTAGCGGGACCACAGATACGCAGTATTTT	CASSVVSGTTDTQYF
-	TRBV12-3/TRBV12-4	-	TRBJ2-7	TGTGCCAGCAGTTTACGGGGCTACGAGCAGTACTTC	CASSLRGYEQYF
-	TRBV5-1	-	TRBJ2-1	TGCGCCAGCAGCTTGTTTAGCGGAGCCAACAATGAGCAGTTCTTC	CASSLFSGANNEQFF
TRBD2	TRBV27	-	TRBJ2-7	TGTGCCAGCAGTTACGGGACTAGCGGCTACGAGCAGTACTTC	CASSYGTSGYEQYF
-	TRBV4-3	-	TRBJ2-5	TGCGCCAGCAGCCAAGATTGGGGGCCGAAGGAGACCCAGTACTTC	CASSQDWGPKETQYF
-	TRBV6-6	-	TRBJ1-1	TGTGCCAGCAGTTACCCCGAGGATAACACTGAAGCTTTCTTT	CASSYPEDNTEAFF
TRBD1	TRBV6-5	-	TRBJ2-1	TGTGCCAGCAGAGCCGGGACAGGGGTTTACAATGAGCAGTTCTTC	CASRAGTGVYNEQFF
-	TRBV11-2	-	TRBJ1-6	TGTGCCAGCAGCTTGGGGGGGGACTCCCTCACCCTCCACTTT	CASSLGGDSLTLHF
TRBD2	TRBV27	-	TRBJ2-1	TGTGCCAGCAGGGAGCTGGGACTAGCGGGTGAGCAGTTCTTC	CASRELGLAGEQFF
-	TRBV28	-	TRBJ1-6	TGTGCCAGCAGTCCCCCCAGGGATAATTCACCCCTCCACTTT	CASSPPRDNSPLHF
-	TRBV28	-	TRBJ1-6	TGTGCCAGCAGTTTTTGGGCGGGGGGTAGTGGTTCACCCCTCCACTTT	CASSFWAGGSGSPLHF
-	TRBV27	-	TRBJ2-1	TGTGCCAGCCTCCCCCACAGGGATGGTGGGAGTGAGCAGTTCTTC	CASLPHRDGGSEQFF
TRBD1	TRBV27	-	TRBJ1-1	TGTGCCAGCAGTTTAGTCGGGACAGGGGGTGCCTTGAACACTGAAGCTTTCTTT	CASSLVGTGGALNTEAFF
TRBD2	TRBV20-1	-	TRBJ2-1	TGCAGTGCTAGTATATCAGCGGGAGGGTCCTACAATGAGCAGTTCTTC	CSASISAGGSYNEQFF
TRBD1	TRBV5-6	once	TRBJ1-5	TGTGCCAGCAGCGCGACAGGGATCAATCAGCCCCAGCATTTT	CASSATGINQPQHF
TRBD1	TRBV30	few	TRBJ1-5	TGTGCCTGGAGCCTCAGCGGGACAGGTCATCAGCCCCAGCATTTT	CAWSLSGTGHQPQHF
TRBD2	TRBV6-5	-	TRBJ2-7	TGTGCCACCCATAGCGGGAGCCCCTACGAGCAGTACTTC	CATHSGSPYEQYF
-	TRBV27	-	TRBJ1-5	TGTGCCAGCAGTTTAAACAGGGCCCCAAATCAGCCCCAGCATTTT	CASSLNRAPNQPQHF
TRBD2	TRBV7-6	once	TRBJ2-7	TGTGCCAGCAGCAGAAGAGCTAGCGGCAACTCCTACGAGCAGTACTTC	CASSRRASGNSYEQYF
TRBD2	TRBV2	-	TRBJ2-1	TGTGCCAGCAGTACCGTGCGGCTAGCGGCCTACAATGAGCAGTTCTTC	CASSTVRLAAYNEQFF
-	TRBV24-1	-	TRBJ2-3	TGTGCCACCAGTGACCCCTCGGAGGGCACAGATACGCAGTATTTT	CATSDPSEGTDTQYF
TRBD2	TRBV7-2	-	TRBJ2-3	TGTGCCAGCAGCTTAGCGATGGGGACTAGCGGGACGAACACAGATACGCAGTATTTT	CASSLAMGTSGTNTDTQYF
TRBD1	TRBV6-5	-	TRBJ2-7	TGTGCCAGCAGAGGACAGGTGTCCTCCTACGAGCAGTACTTC	CASRGQVSSYEQYF
-	TRBV5-1	-	TRBJ1-6	TGCGCCAGCAGCGCGGAGCCAGGGTATAATTCACCCCTCCACTTT	CASSAEPGYNSPLHF
-	TRBV11-2	-	TRBJ1-5	TGTGCCAGCAGCTTAGGGACAGTTAGCAATCAGCCCCAGCATTTT	CASSLGTVSNQPQHF
-	TRBV19	-	TRBJ1-3	TGTGCCAGTAGTATAGAGATAGGGACACACTCTGGAAACACCATATATTTT	CASSIEIGTHSGNTIYF
-	TRBV19	-	TRBJ2-7	TGTGCCAGTAGTATGAGTAGGGGGATCCAAAACGAGCAGTACTTC	CASSMSRGIQNEQYF
TRBD1	TRBV19	-	TRBJ1-1	TGTGCCAGTAGTAACGACAGGGCATACACTGAAGCTTTCTTT	CASSNDRAYTEAFF
-	TRBV24-1	-	TRBJ2-2	TGTGCCACCAGTGATTTCCAGGGTAACACCGGGGAGCTGTTTTTT	CATSDFQGNTGELFF
-	TRBV28	-	TRBJ1-5	TGTGCCAGCAGCTCCCGGGGGAAGCCCCAGCATTTT	CASSSRGKPQHF
TRBD2	TRBV5-1	-	TRBJ2-1	TGCGCCAGCAGCGTACTAGCGGGAGGAGATAATGAGCAGTTCTTC	CASSVLAGGDNEQFF
-	TRBV27	-	TRBJ2-3	TGTGCCAGCACCCTAGGGGGTACCCGCACAGATACGCAGTATTTT	CASTLGGTRTDTQYF
-	TRBV19	-	TRBJ2-7	TGTGCCAGTAGTATCGGCTACGAGCAGTACTTC	CASSIGYEQYF
TRBD1	TRBV28	-	TRBJ1-1	TGTGCCACCCAAAGACAGGGTTTGGGCACTGAAGCTTTCTTT	CATQRQGLGTEAFF